The subject of this entry is one T cell receptor (beta chain). One junction end does not reproduce the germline sequence, and a read error may be involved. Germline-derived CDR1 and CDR2 are SGHAT and FQNNGV. The CDR3 is 11 residues long. The sample belongs to a study of blood T cell repertoires in COVID-19. Across the study: Sites across the United States, Italy and Spain contributed samples from acute and convalescent COVID-19. PBMCs, B-cell-depleted T cells, or T cells provided the cDNA or gDNA that made up the material.

Authors' analysis steps: From reference gene primer amplification, estimates of nucleated cell counts were derived. Data came from immunoSEQ multiplex PCR; TCRdb stores just in-frame clones and leaves some out. Clone size and the V and J calls come from that table; the DNA yielded D and trimming. Of over 90,000 clones listed, roughly nine tenths are singletons. The source is a woman older than 75 in a cohort sampled during active COVID-19. The sequencing sample was made of peripheral blood. The chain carries TRBV11-2 and TRBJ2-7; D might be TRBD2 (5 bases). CDR3 coding DNA: TGTGCCAGCAGCTTAGGTGGGAGTTTGGTCTTC. It is translated as CASSLGGSLVF. Together with reference TRBV11-2 and TRBJ2-7, the CDR3 gives the full variable domain: EAGVAQSPRYKIIEKRQSVAFWCNPISGHATLYWYQQILGQGPKLLIQFQNNGVVDDSQLPKDRFSAERLKGVDSTLKIQPAKLEDSAVYLCASSLGGSLVFGPGTRLTVT.